This TCR beta chain was captured by sequencing in a study of T cell responses to AZD1222 COVID-19 vaccine (dated by TCRdb to the early 2020s). For the study in its entirety: AZD1222 recipients with second doses at about 4 weeks or about 12 weeks were pooled, because spike-specific TCR depth and breadth did not differ between schedules. A total of 230 to 250 trial participants underwent TCR sequencing, of whom around 210 had received two doses of AZD1222 and 26 had received two doses of the MenACWY control vaccine. Trial participants were enrolled into age subgroups of 18-55, 56-69 and 70-plus years, which contained around 150, 28 and 57 TCR-sequenced participants, respectively. Study-wide conclusions, independent of this receptor: Conclusions about previously exposed vaccinees are limited, since just five to seven AZD1222 recipients were seropositive for SARS-CoV-2 at baseline. In the small 56-69-year group, the increase in depth fell short of significance, most likely because of low power. A significant rise in spike-specific TCR breadth and depth was observed after two AZD1222 doses relative to day 0 and relative to MenACWY recipients. Nearly half of unique spike-specific TCRs reportedly recognized epitopes outside regions mutated in the B.1.351 and B.1.1.7 variants. Most participants were white British and females outnumbered males, and the authors suggested that clonal diversity may have been underestimated. The vaccine-associated CD4 TCRs covered the entire spike protein, and the dominant responses fell in regions 160-218 and 743-854. Because no day 14 peak-response samples were available, repertoires were characterized only after the peak T cell response.

The sample's time point label, decoded: baseline before first vaccination. Vaccinee samples were obtained from the UK trials COV001 and COV002, which included a single-blind randomized controlled phase 2/3 trial of AZD1222 (ChAdOx1 nCoV-19) in healthy adults. For TCRbeta chain sequencing, PBMC samples were collected from trial participants at day 0 and at day 28 after the second dose. Note on this clone: Its antigen is unknown. There are no base qualities to consult, and no much larger clone falls within one base.

The CDR3 regions of human TCRbeta chains were analyzed by immunosequencing. In the authors' own workflow: Repertoire TCRs were matched against a reference library of SARS-CoV-2-specific TCRs generated with the MIRA antigen-specificity platform. Breadth meant the fraction of unique TCRs that were SARS-CoV-2-associated, whereas depth meant the fraction of total T cells that were SARS-CoV-2-associated. Using the MIRA data, each spike-specific TCR was assigned both to the spike region to which the TCR was reactive and to a CD4 or CD8 class. Log10-transformed breadth and depth values were compared by one-way ANOVA with Sidak's multiple comparisons tests. Here the immuneACCESS table is served through TCRdb, limited to in-frame sequences with V and J called. Missing clones are a known gap in these copies; in checked studies unresolved V genes cover under half, and the rest lacks a known reason. Clone size and the V and J calls come from that table; the DNA yielded D and trimming. This sample has 100,000 or so clones in its table, and around 89% of those were observed once. The leading ten clones occupy over 8% of the sample.

The TCR was taken from an adult in good health. The input for sequencing was peripheral blood, taken on day 0 of AZD1222 vaccination.

The DNA reads as follows: TGTGCCAGCTCACCAGGGACAGGGAGGGGCAATGAGCAGTTCTTC. This codes for CASSPGTGRGNEQFF. The chain links TRBV18 with TRBJ2-1, with 9 central nucleotides matching TRBD1. From the cysteine up to the phenylalanine, the CDR3 has a length of 15 residues. Left in the record is the CDR3 DNA by itself, 45 bases read in frame from the first base. At the junction V is shortened by 2 bases and J by 6 bases; bases outside the gene matches: 5. Reading the germline V gene gives CDR1 KGHSH and CDR2 LQKENI.